This T cell receptor beta chain is drawn from a study of vaccination and CD4 T cells after COVID-19. The wider study: According to the study, participants were given two doses of BNT162b2 or mRNA-1273 vaccine. Post-vaccine specimens were obtained a median around 72 days after dose two (range 14 to 241). Study-wide results and limits: A relatively small number of convalescent patients were studied, and no early post-infection timepoints were included.

Regarding time point: late sampling 161 to 241 days after vaccination in a few convalescent patients. Of note for this clonotype: Its antigen is not identified.

Losses at the gene ends were 4 bases for V and 5 bases for J; bases not matched to a gene: 4. This CDR3 comprises 15 residues. Germline values: CDR1 SGDLS, CDR2 YYNGEE. MiXCR, applied by TCRdb to the PCR reads, yields one record per CDR3 protein. The sample lists 31,000 or so distinct CDR3 sequences; about 49% were seen once. V gene TRBV9 combines with J gene TRBJ2-3; 13 bases map to TRBD2. The sequence was collected from a human donor who had recovered from COVID-19. The source material was CD4+ T cells from blood, sampled about 7 months after SARS-CoV-2 vaccination. CDR3 sequence (DNA): TGTGCCAGCAGCCCCAGACTAGCGGGAGGAGATACGCAGTATTTT. Amino acids: CASSPRLAGGDTQYF.